This T cell receptor (beta chain) was retrieved from a study of vaccination effects on CD4 cells after COVID-19. In the study overall: Antigen-specific CD4+ T cells expanded by the ViraFEST assay with viral peptide pools were then sequenced. It was two doses of either the BNT162b2 or mRNA-1273 vaccine that participants received.

Subsequent to 10 days of culture, CD4+ T cells were isolated. The person had PCR-confirmed SARS-CoV-2 infection between March and December 2020. A half-medium replacement with IL-2 medium was carried out on days 3 and 7. This CDR3 comprises 16 residues. The germline gives CDR1 SGHVS, CDR2 FQNEAQ. The V end lost 1 base, the J end lost 6 bases, and 16 bases lay between the germline ends. TCRdb's copy holds only in-frame clones and misses some; the assay was immunoSEQ multiplex PCR. The table includes some 49,000 clones, 74% detected once. This clone appeared a single time. The target antigen is unknown. Material: CD4+ T cells from PBMCs cultured without peptide, obtained before COVID-19 vaccination. The chain uses TRBV7-8 and TRBJ1-5, with D possibly matching TRBD1 (6 bases). This receptor was taken from a human donor who had a prior SARS-CoV-2 infection. CDR3: CASSLVGGAWGQPQHF. CDR3 nucleotides: TGTGCCAGCAGCTTAGTTGGGGGGGCGTGGGGTCAGCCCCAGCATTTT.